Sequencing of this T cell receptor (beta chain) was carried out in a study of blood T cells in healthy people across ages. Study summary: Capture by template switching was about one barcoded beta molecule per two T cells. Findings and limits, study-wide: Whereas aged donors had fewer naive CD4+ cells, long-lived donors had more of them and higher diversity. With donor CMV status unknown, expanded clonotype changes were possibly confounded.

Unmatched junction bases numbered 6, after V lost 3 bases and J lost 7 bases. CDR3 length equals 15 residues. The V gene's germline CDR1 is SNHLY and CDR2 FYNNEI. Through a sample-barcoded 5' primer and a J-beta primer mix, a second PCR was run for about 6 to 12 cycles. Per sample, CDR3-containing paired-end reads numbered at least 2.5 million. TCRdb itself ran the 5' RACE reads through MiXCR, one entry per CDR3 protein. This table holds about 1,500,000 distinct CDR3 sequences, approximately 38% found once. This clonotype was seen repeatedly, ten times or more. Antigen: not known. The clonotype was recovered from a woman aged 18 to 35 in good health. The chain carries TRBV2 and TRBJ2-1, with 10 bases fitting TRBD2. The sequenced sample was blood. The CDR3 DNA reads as TGTGCCAGCAGTGAGTGGGTACTAGCGGGAAATGAGCAGTTCTTC. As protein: CASSEWVLAGNEQFF.